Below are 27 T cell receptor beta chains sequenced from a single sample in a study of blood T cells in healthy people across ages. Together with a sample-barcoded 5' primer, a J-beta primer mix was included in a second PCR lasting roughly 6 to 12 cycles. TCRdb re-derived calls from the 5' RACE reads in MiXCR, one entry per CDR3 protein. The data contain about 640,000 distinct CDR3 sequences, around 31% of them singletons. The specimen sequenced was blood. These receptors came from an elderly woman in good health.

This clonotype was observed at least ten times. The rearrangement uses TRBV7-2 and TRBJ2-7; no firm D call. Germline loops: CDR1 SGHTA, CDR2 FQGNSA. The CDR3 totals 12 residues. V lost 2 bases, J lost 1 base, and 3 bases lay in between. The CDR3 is CASSLSSYEQYF. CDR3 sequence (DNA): TGTGCCAGCAGCTTAAGTTCCTACGAGCAGTACTTC.

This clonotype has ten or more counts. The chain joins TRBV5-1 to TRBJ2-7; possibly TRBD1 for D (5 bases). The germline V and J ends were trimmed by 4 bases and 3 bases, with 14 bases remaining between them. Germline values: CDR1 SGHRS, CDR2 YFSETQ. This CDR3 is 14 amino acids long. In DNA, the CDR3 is TGCGCCAGCAGCCCCGGCCCCCAGGGCTACGAGCAGTACTTC. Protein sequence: CASSPGPQGYEQYF.

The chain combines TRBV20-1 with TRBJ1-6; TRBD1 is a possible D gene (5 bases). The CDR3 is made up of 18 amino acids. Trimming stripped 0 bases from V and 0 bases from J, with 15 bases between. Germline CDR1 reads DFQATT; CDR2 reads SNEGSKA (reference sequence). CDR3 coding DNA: TGCAGTGCTAGAGAGGGTTGGGACGCCAGCTCCTATAATTCACCCCTCCACTTT. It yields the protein CSAREGWDASSYNSPLHF.

CDR3 DNA sequence: TGTGCCAGCAGCTCGAGGGACTTCTGTGGCTACACCTTC. The encoded protein is CASSSRDFCGYTF. The chain combines TRBV7-2 with TRBJ1-2; a possible D gene is TRBD1 (5 bases). V was clipped by 4 bases and J by 7 bases, with 13 bases between them. The CDR3 runs to 13 residues. Germline V gene data show CDR1 as SGHTA and CDR2 as FQGNSA.

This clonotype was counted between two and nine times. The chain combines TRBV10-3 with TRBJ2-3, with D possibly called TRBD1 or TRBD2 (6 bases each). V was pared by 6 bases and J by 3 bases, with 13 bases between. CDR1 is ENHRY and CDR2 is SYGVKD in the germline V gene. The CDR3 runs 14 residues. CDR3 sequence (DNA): TGTGCCATCAGAGAGGGGGGCGGGACAGATACGCAGTATTTT. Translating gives CAIREGGGTDTQYF.

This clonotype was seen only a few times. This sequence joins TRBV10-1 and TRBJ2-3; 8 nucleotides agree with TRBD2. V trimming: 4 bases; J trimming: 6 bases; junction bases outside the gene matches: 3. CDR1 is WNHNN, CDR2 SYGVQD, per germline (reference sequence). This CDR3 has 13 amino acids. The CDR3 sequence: CASSVAGTDTQYF. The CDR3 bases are TGCGCCAGCAGTGTAGCGGGGACGGATACGCAGTATTTT.

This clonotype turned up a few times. The CDR3 spells CSVDLTGGTTEAFF. The CDR3 nucleotides are TGCAGCGTTGATTTAACGGGAGGGACCACTGAAGCTTTCTTT. J is TRBJ1-1 and V is TRBV29-1; D possibly corresponds to TRBD1 (5 bases). Trimming removed 3 bases from V and 4 bases from J, with 15 bases in between. This CDR3 contains 14 residues. Germline V gene lookup returns CDR1 SQVTM and CDR2 ANQGSEA. Together with reference TRBV29-1 and TRBJ1-1, the CDR3 gives the full variable domain: SAVISQKPSRDICQRGTSLTIQCQVDSQVTMMFWYRQQPGQSLTLIATANQGSEATYESGFVIDKFPISRPNLTFSTLTVSNMSPEDSSIYLCSVDLTGGTTEAFFGQGTRLTVV.

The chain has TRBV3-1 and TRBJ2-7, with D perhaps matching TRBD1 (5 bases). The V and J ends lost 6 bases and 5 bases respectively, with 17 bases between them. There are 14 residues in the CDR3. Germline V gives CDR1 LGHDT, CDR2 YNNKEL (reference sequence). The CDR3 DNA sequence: TGTGCCAGCAGTCCACCCCAGGGTAGAAACGAGCAGTACTTC. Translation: CASSPPQGRNEQYF.

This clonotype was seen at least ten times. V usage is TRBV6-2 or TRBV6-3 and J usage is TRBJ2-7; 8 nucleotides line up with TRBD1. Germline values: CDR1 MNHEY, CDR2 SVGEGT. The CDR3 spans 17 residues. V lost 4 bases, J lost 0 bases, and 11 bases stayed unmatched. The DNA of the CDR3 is TGTGCCAGCAGTTCCCCGGACAGGGCCCGGAGCTCCTACGAGCAGTACTTC. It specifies CASSSPDRARSSYEQYF.

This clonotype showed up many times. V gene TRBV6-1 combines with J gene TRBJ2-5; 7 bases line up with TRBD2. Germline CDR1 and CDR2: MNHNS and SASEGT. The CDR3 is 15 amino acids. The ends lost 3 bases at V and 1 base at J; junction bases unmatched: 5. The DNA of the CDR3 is TGTGCCAGCAGTGATCCAGCGGGGACCCAAGAGACCCAGTACTTC. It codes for CASSDPAGTQETQYF.

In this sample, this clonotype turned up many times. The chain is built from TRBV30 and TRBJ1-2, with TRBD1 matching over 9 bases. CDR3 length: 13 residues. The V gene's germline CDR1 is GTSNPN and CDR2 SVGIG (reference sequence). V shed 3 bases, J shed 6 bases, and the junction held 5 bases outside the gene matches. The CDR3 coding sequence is TGTGCCTGGAGCTGGGACAGGGTGGATGGCTACACCTTC. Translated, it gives CAWSWDRVDGYTF.

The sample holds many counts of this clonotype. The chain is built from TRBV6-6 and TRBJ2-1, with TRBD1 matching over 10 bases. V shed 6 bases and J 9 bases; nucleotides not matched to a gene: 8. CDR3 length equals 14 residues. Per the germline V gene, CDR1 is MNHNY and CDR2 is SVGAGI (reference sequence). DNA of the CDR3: TGTGCCAGCAGGACAGGGGGCCTTCTTAGTGAGCAGTTCTTC. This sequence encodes CASRTGGLLSEQFF.

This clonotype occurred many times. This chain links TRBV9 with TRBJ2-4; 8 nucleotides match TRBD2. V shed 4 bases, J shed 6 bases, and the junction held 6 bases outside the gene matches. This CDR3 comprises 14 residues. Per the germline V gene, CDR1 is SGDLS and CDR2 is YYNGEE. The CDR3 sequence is CASSFTSGGNIQYF. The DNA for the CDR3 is TGTGCCAGCAGCTTTACCAGCGGGGGAAACATTCAGTACTTC.

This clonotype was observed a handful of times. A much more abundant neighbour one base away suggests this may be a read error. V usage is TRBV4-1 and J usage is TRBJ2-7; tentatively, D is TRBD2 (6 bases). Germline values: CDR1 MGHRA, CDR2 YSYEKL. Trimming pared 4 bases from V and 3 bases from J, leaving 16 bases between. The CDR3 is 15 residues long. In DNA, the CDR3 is TGCGCCAGCAGCCTTTCCTCGGGGGAAGGCTACGAGCAGTACTTC. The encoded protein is CASSLSSGEGYEQYF.

CDR3 in DNA: TGTGCCAGCAGCCCCCCCTCCGGGTACGAGCAGTACTTC. The encoded protein is CASSPPSGYEQYF. The chain has TRBV9 and TRBJ2-7; D not certain. Trimming shortened V by 4 bases and J by 4 bases, and 12 bases separated the two germline ends. Germline lookup yields CDR1 SGDLS and CDR2 YYNGEE. This CDR3 is 13 amino acids long.

The CDR3 nucleotides read TGTGCCAGCAGTTTATTCCCCGGTCAGGTCGGGGAAGGGGGCTACACCTTC. Residues: CASSLFPGQVGEGGYTF. The chain is built from TRBV27 and TRBJ1-2; no clear D gene. The V end lost 1 base, the J end lost 8 bases, and 23 bases lay between the germline ends. Germline CDR1 reads MNHEY; CDR2 reads SMNVEV (reference sequence). This CDR3 has 17 amino acids.

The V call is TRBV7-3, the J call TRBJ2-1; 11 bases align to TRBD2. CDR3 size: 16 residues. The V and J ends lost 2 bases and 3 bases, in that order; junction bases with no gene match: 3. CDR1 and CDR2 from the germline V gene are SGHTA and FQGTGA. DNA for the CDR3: TGTGCCAGCAGCTTAGTCGGGACTAGCGGCTACAATGAGCAGTTCTTC. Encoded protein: CASSLVGTSGYNEQFF.

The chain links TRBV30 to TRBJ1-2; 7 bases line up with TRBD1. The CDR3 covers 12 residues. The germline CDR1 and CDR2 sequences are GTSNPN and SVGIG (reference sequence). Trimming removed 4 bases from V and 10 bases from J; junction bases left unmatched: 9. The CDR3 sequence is CAWKRQGHDYTF. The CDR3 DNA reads TGTGCCTGGAAACGACAGGGACATGACTACACCTTC.

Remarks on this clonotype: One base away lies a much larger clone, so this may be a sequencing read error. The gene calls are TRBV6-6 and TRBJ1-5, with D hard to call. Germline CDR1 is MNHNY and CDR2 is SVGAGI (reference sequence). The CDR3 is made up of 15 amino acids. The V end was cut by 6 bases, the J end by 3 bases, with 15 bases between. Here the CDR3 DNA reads TGTGCCAGCAGACGGGAGGAGATAGACAATCAGCCCCAGCATTTT. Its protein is CASRREEIDNQPQHF.

The CDR3 coding sequence is TGTGCCAGCAGCTCCGAGGGGGACACTGAAGCTTTCTTT. Translated: CASSSEGDTEAFF. This chain connects TRBV5-5 to TRBJ1-1, with D tentatively TRBD1 (6 bases). CDR3 size: 13 residues. Germline CDR1 reads SGHKS; CDR2 reads YYEKEE (reference sequence). V was pared by 3 bases and J by 3 bases, with 9 bases between.

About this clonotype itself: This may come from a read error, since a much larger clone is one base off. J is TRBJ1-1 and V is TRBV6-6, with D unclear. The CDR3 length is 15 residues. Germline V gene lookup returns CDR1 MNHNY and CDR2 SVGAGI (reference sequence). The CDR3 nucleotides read TGTGCCGGCAGTTACGGTCAGGCTTTAAACACTGAAGCTTTCTTT. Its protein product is CAGSYGQALNTEAFF.

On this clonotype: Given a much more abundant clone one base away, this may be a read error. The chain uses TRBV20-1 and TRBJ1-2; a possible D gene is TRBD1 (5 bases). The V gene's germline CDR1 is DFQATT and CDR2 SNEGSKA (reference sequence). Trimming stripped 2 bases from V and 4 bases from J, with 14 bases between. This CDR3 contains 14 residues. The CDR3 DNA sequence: TGCAGTGCTAGACTCGCGGGGCGGGTCTATGGCTACACCTTC. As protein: CSARLAGRVYGYTF.

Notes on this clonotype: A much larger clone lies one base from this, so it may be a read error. The CDR3 spells CASSRRQSSYNEQFF. Written as DNA, the CDR3 is TGTGCCAGCAGCCGTCGCCAGAGCTCCTACAATGAGCAGTTCTTC. This chain links TRBV12-3 or TRBV12-4 with TRBJ2-1, with D hard to call. V lost 6 bases and J 0 bases, leaving 12 bases between the germline ends. This CDR3 region has 15 residues.

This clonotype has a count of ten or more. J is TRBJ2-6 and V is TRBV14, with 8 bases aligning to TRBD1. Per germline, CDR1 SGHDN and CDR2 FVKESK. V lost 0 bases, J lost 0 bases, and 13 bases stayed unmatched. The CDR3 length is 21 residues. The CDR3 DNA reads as TGTGCCAGCAGCCAAGAGGGCCGGGACAGGAGAATATACTCTGGGGCCAACGTCCTGACTTTC. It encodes CASSQEGRDRRIYSGANVLTF.

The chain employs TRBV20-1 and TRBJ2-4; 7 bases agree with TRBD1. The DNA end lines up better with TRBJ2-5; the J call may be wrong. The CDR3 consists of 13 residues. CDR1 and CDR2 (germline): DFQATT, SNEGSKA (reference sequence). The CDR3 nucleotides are TGCAGTCCTCGACCCGGGACAGAAGAGACCCAGTACTTC. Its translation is CSPRPGTEETQYF.

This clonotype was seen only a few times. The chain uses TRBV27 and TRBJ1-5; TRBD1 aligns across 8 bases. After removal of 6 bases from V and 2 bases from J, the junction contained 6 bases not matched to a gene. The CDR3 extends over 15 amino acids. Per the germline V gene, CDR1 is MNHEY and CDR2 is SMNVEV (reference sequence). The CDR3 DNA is TGTGCCAGCAGCAACAGGGGGTTGGGCAATCAGCCCCAGCATTTT. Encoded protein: CASSNRGLGNQPQHF.

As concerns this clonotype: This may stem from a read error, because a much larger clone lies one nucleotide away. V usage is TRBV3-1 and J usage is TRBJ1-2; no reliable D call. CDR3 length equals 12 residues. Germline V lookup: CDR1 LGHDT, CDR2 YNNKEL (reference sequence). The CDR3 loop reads CAGSQVTHGYTF. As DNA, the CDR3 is TGTGCCGGCAGCCAAGTTACCCATGGCTACACCTTC.